One and the same sample provided the 27 T cell receptor beta chains below, sequenced in a study of T cells in Graves' hyperthyroidism and ophthalmopathy. Template material for amplifying TCR beta CDR3 regions consisted of RNA transcripts. Using the HTBI primer set, a first-round RT-PCR was run on the TCR CDR3. MiXCR, applied by TCRdb to the multiplex PCR reads, yields one record per CDR3 protein. The table includes roughly 580,000 distinct CDR3 sequences, more than 11% detected once. The sample consisted of blood. The receptors here all came from a woman aged 25 to 39 with Graves' hyperthyroidism that later progressed to Graves' ophthalmopathy.

This clonotype was recorded many times. The V call is TRBV7-9, the J call TRBJ2-7; 9 positions agree with TRBD1. The CDR3 sequence is 14 residues long. Looked up from germline, CDR1 is SEHNR and CDR2 is FQNEAQ (reference sequence). V gave up 5 bases and J gave up 3 bases; unmatched junction bases: 5. The CDR3 loop is CASSTPGQGYEQYF. Written as DNA, the CDR3 is TGTGCCAGCAGCACACCGGGACAGGGCTACGAGCAGTACTTC.

This clonotype was counted between two and nine times. The rearrangement links TRBV7-2 to TRBJ1-2; no firm D call. CDR1 is SGHTA and CDR2 is FQGNSA in the germline V gene. The CDR3 runs to 10 residues. Trimming pared 11 bases from V and 3 bases from J, leaving 7 bases between. The CDR3 nucleotides read TGTGCCCTCTTGGACTATGGCTACACCTTC. Encoded protein: CALLDYGYTF.

The table lists this clonotype with a few counts. The chain has TRBV19 and TRBJ1-2; tentative D call: TRBD1 (5 bases). Germline CDR1 reads LNHDA; CDR2 reads SQIVND (reference sequence). The CDR3 has 14 amino acids. V was pared by 1 base and J by 5 bases, with 11 bases between. CDR3 DNA: TGTGCCAGTAGTATAGGGACGGGGCCGTATGGCTACACCTTC. Translated: CASSIGTGPYGYTF. The full variable domain, completed using reference TRBV19 and TRBJ1-2, is DGGITQSPKYLFRKEGQNVTLSCEQNLNHDAMYWYRQDPGQGLRLIYYSQIVNDFQKGDIAEGYSVSREKKESFPLTVTSAQKNPTAFYLCASSIGTGPYGYTFGSGTRLTVV.

In this sample, this clonotype turned up many times. The J gene is TRBJ2-2, the V gene TRBV27; 9 bases line up with TRBD1. Germline V CDR1 and CDR2: MNHEY, SMNVEV (reference sequence). J lost 1 base, V lost 4 bases, and 1 base had no gene match. The CDR3 consists of 15 residues. CDR3 DNA: TGTGCCAGCAGTTACAGGGGGCTGAACACCGGGGAGCTGTTTTTT. Its protein product is CASSYRGLNTGELFF.

This clonotype was observed at least ten times. The chain couples TRBV5-6 to TRBJ2-1, with a tentative D call TRBD2 (6 bases). The CDR3 spans 15 residues. Looked up from germline, CDR1 is SGHDT and CDR2 is YYEEEE. Deletions cut 3 bases from V and 9 bases from J, with 19 bases between. The CDR3 nucleotides read TGTGCCAGCAGCTCACGACTAGTCCTAAAGATTGAGCAGTTCTTC. Protein sequence: CASSSRLVLKIEQFF.

There are many counts of this clonotype. The chain recombines TRBV20-1 with TRBJ2-1; no clear D gene. The length of the CDR3 is 10 residues. CDR1 and CDR2 (germline): DFQATT, SNEGSKA (reference sequence). V dropped 5 bases and J dropped 10 bases, with 9 bases sitting between them. In DNA form, the CDR3 reads TGCAGTGCTTACCTTAGAGAGCAGTTCTTC. This sequence encodes CSAYLREQFF.

This clonotype was observed at least ten times. The rearrangement joins TRBV12-3 or TRBV12-4 to TRBJ2-6; perhaps TRBD2 as D (6 bases). V was pared by 6 bases and J by 0 bases, with 15 bases between. The CDR3 spans 17 residues. The CDR3 protein is CASRVGTSPSGANVLTF. CDR3 coding DNA: TGTGCCAGCAGGGTGGGGACTTCCCCCTCTGGGGCCAACGTCCTGACTTTC.

This clonotype was counted at least ten times. The CDR3 sequence is CSARDGGFRPSETQYF. Written as DNA, the CDR3 is TGCAGTGCTAGAGATGGGGGTTTTCGGCCGAGTGAGACCCAGTACTTC. J is TRBJ2-5 and V is TRBV20-1; the D call may be TRBD1 or TRBD2 (5 bases each). CDR1 and CDR2 from the germline V gene are DFQATT and SNEGSKA (reference sequence). This CDR3 spans 16 amino acids. V lost 0 bases, J lost 5 bases, and 19 bases lay in between.

This clonotype was counted a few times. The V call is TRBV19, the J call TRBJ2-3; D remains unclear. Germline-derived CDR1 and CDR2 are LNHDA and SQIVND (reference sequence). The length of the CDR3 is 14 residues. The V end was cut by 7 bases, the J end by 1 base, with 12 bases between. CDR3 nucleotides: TGTGCCAGTACCCTCCAGGTGGGCACAGATACGCAGTATTTT. Amino acids: CASTLQVGTDTQYF.

The table lists this clonotype with many counts. The rearrangement uses TRBV25-1 and TRBJ2-7; 7 bases are shared with TRBD1. J was trimmed by 3 bases and V by 8 bases; bases with no gene match: 7. CDR1 and CDR2 (germline): MGHDK, SYGVNS. The length of the CDR3 is 13 residues. The DNA for the CDR3 is TGTGCCAGCGGGGACAGTTGGGGCTACGAGCAGTACTTC. Protein sequence: CASGDSWGYEQYF.

This clonotype was observed many times. The chain carries TRBV6-2 or TRBV6-3 and TRBJ1-5; no clear D gene. The germline V gene encodes CDR1 MNHEY and CDR2 SVGEGT. The CDR3 is 14 residues long. The V end lost 6 bases, the J end lost 3 bases, and 12 bases lay between the germline ends. The CDR3 nucleotides read TGTGCCAGCAGCGAGGTCGGTTACAATCAGCCCCAGCATTTT. Residues: CASSEVGYNQPQHF.

The table lists this clonotype with many counts. This sequence joins TRBV11-2 and TRBJ1-5; D gene uncertain. The CDR3 covers 15 residues. The germline CDR1 and CDR2 sequences are SGHAT and FQNNGV. Trimming took off 4 bases at V and 2 bases at J, with 12 bases between the two ends. CDR3 loop: CASSSGPQGNQPQHF. The CDR3 DNA follows: TGTGCCAGCAGCTCCGGACCCCAGGGCAATCAGCCCCAGCATTTT.

This rearrangement joins TRBV4-3 to TRBJ1-1; TRBD1 aligns across 7 bases. The CDR3 is 14 residues long. CDR1 and CDR2 from the germline V gene are LGHNA and YSLEER. Losses at the gene ends were 4 bases for V and 4 bases for J; bases not matched to a gene: 6. The CDR3 DNA reads TGCGCCAGCAGCCGTGGGACAGCCGGCACTGAAGCTTTCTTT. It yields the protein CASSRGTAGTEAFF.

This clonotype has a count of ten or more. The J gene is TRBJ1-2, the V gene TRBV9, with 7 bases matching TRBD1. The CDR3 extends over 14 amino acids. Losses at the gene ends were 0 bases for V and 9 bases for J; bases not matched to a gene: 8. Germline lookup yields CDR1 SGDLS and CDR2 YYNGEE. CDR3 sequence reads: CASSVAGTDLSYTF. As DNA, the CDR3 is TGTGCCAGCAGCGTAGCCGGGACAGATCTTAGCTACACCTTC.

This clonotype was seen ten or more times. The rearrangement uses TRBV2 and TRBJ2-7; no definite D call. The CDR3 contains 11 residues. From germline, CDR1 is SNHLY and CDR2 FYNNEI. Between the trimmed V and J ends, which lost 4 bases and 5 bases, there was a span of 6 bases. Here the CDR3 reads CASSGPDEQYF. Written as DNA, the CDR3 is TGTGCCAGCAGTGGTCCCGACGAGCAGTACTTC.

This clonotype was counted ten times or more. The chain employs TRBV19 and TRBJ1-4; TRBD1 matches at 10 bases. Trimming cost V 5 bases and J 8 bases; bases outside gene matches: 8. In germline, CDR1 is LNHDA, CDR2 SQIVND (reference sequence). The CDR3 totals 15 residues. CDR3 region: CASSFTGTGDEKLFF. The CDR3, as DNA: TGTGCCAGTAGTTTCACCGGGACAGGGGACGAAAAACTGTTTTTT.

This clonotype was seen ten or more times. V gene TRBV5-1 combines with J gene TRBJ1-2; 7 bases map to TRBD1. The V gene's germline CDR1 is SGHRS and CDR2 YFSETQ. J was trimmed by 3 bases and V by 4 bases; bases with no gene match: 3. CDR3 length: 13 amino acids. CDR3 DNA sequence: TGCGCCAGCAGCATAGACAGGGACTATGGCTACACCTTC. This codes for CASSIDRDYGYTF.

The rearrangement joins TRBV27 to TRBJ2-1; D call uncertain. The CDR3 has 13 residues. Germline-derived CDR1 and CDR2 are MNHEY and SMNVEV (reference sequence). With 3 bases removed from V and 5 bases from J, the gap between germline ends came to 8 bases. The CDR3 region is CASSFGKNNEQFF. The CDR3, as DNA: TGTGCCAGCAGTTTCGGCAAGAACAATGAGCAGTTCTTC.

This chain joins TRBV10-3 and TRBJ1-1, with D possibly TRBD1 on 5 matching bases. The germline CDR1 and CDR2 sequences are ENHRY and SYGVKD. CDR3 length equals 16 residues. The V gene lost 0 bases and the J gene lost 0 bases, with 11 bases spanning the gap. The CDR3 region is CAISESAGRVNTEAFF. CDR3 in DNA: TGTGCCATCAGTGAGTCGGCGGGACGGGTGAACACTGAAGCTTTCTTT.

This chain links TRBV6-1 with TRBJ2-7; 12 nucleotides line up with TRBD2. CDR1 and CDR2 (germline): MNHNS, SASEGT. J was trimmed by 5 bases and V by 4 bases; bases with no gene match: 6. This CDR3 is 15 amino acids long. CDR3 amino acids: CASSGRTSGTDEQYF. The CDR3 DNA reads as TGTGCCAGCAGTGGTAGGACTAGCGGGACTGACGAGCAGTACTTC.

This clonotype was seen repeatedly, ten times or more. The chain is built from TRBV5-8 and TRBJ2-3; weak D call: TRBD1 (6 bases). V was cut by 2 bases and J by 2 bases, with 12 bases left in between. The length of the CDR3 is 15 residues. CDR1 SGHTS and CDR2 YDEGEE come from the germline V gene. The DNA for the CDR3 is TGTGCCAGCAGCTTCGGACAGCTAGACACAGATACGCAGTATTTT. Translation gives CASSFGQLDTDTQYF.

The sample holds many counts of this clonotype. V is TRBV28 and J is TRBJ2-2; TRBD1 matches 7 bases. The length of the CDR3 is 16 residues. Germline loops: CDR1 MDHEN, CDR2 SYDVKM. V dropped 4 bases and J dropped 5; count of bases not matched to a gene: 10. Here the CDR3 DNA reads TGTGCCAGCAGTTCAGGATGGGACAGACAAACCGGGGAGCTGTTTTTT. It translates to CASSSGWDRQTGELFF.

In this sample, this clonotype turned up many times. The chain's CDR3 is CSAGSGEQYF. In DNA, the CDR3 is TGCAGTGCTGGCAGCGGCGAGCAGTACTTC. The genes are TRBV20-1 and TRBJ2-7; the D gene is possibly TRBD2 (5 bases). Trimming removed 5 bases from V and 6 bases from J, with 8 bases in between. Germline CDR1 and CDR2: DFQATT and SNEGSKA (reference sequence). The CDR3 spans 10 residues.

The gene calls are TRBV5-1 and TRBJ2-7; D remains ambiguous. V shed 0 bases and J shed 2 bases, with 12 bases lying between them. Germline loops: CDR1 SGHRS, CDR2 YFSETQ. CDR3 length: 15 residues. The CDR3 sequence is CASSLVRTKPYEQYF. CDR3 nucleotide sequence: TGCGCCAGCAGCTTGGTACGAACAAAACCCTACGAGCAGTACTTC.

This clonotype was detected many times. V gene TRBV5-1 combines with J gene TRBJ1-1, with TRBD1 as a possible D gene (5 bases). This CDR3 comprises 14 residues. CDR1 SGHRS and CDR2 YFSETQ come from the germline V gene. The V end lost 0 bases, the J end lost 7 bases, and 13 bases lay between the germline ends. CDR3 DNA: TGCGCCAGCAGCTTGGAGGGACCTTTGGGTGAAGCTTTCTTT. Amino acids: CASSLEGPLGEAFF. Full variable domain (rest looked up from reference TRBV5-1 and TRBJ1-1): KAGVTQTPRYLIKTRGQQVTLSCSPISGHRSVSWYQQTPGQGLQFLFEYFSETQRNKGNFPGRFSGRQFSNSRSEMNVSTLELGDSALYLCASSLEGPLGEAFFGQGTRLTVV.

V is TRBV19 and J is TRBJ2-7, with D tentatively TRBD1 (6 bases). Trimming took 7 bases from V and 0 from J, leaving 16 bases between them. The CDR3 covers 15 residues. The V gene's germline CDR1 is LNHDA and CDR2 SQIVND (reference sequence). The DNA for the CDR3 is TGTGCCAGTATCCTCCCAGGGGTCAGCTCCTACGAGCAGTACTTC. Translated: CASILPGVSSYEQYF.

This clonotype has only a few counts. V and J are TRBV6-1 and TRBJ1-1; D not certain. Trimming cost V 2 bases and J 3 bases, with 1 base left between them. Germline CDR1 MNHNS, CDR2 SASEGT. This CDR3 has 11 residues. The CDR3 bases are TGTGCCAGCAGTGAACACACTGAAGCTTTCTTT. Amino acids: CASSEHTEAFF.